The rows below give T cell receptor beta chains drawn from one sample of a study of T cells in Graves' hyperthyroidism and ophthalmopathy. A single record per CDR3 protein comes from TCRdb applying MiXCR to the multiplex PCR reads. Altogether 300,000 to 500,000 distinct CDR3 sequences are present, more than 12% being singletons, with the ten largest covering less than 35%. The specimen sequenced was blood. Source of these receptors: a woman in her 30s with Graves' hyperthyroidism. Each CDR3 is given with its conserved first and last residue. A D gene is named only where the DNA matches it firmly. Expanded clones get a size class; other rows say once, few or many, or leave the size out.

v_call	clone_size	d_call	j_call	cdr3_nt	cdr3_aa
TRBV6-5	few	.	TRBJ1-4	TGTGCCAGCAGTTACTCGTCTGAGGACCGGAGTGAAAAACTGTTTTTT	CASSYSSEDRSEKLFF
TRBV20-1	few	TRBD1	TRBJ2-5	TGCAGTGCTACGGACAGGGATTACCAAGAGACCCAGTACTTC	CSATDRDYQETQYF
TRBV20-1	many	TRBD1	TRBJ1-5	TGCAGTGCTACATTAACAGGGGCAAGCAATCAGCCCCAGCATTTT	CSATLTGASNQPQHF
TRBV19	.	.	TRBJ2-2	TGTGCCAGTAGTATCGTTCGGGCCTCGAACACCGGGGAGCTGTTTTTT	CASSIVRASNTGELFF
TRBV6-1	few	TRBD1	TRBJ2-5	TGTGCCAGCAGTTCGGACAGGGGATACCAAGAGACCCAGTACTTC	CASSSDRGYQETQYF
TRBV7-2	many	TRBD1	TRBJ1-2	TGTGCCAGCAGCCTCGGACAGGGCTTCTATGGCTACACCTTC	CASSLGQGFYGYTF
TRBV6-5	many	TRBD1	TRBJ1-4	TGTGCCAGCAGTTACGAGACAGGGGGCCTGAATGAAAAACTGTTTTTT	CASSYETGGLNEKLFF
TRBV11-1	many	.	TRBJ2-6	TGTGCCAGCAGCTCCAGTAATCCTGGGGCCAACGTCCTGACTTTC	CASSSSNPGANVLTF
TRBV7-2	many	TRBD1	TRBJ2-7	TGTGCCAGCAGCCCCGGGGGACAGGGGGCTCGCGAGCAGTACTTC	CASSPGGQGAREQYF
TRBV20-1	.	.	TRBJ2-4	TGCAGTGCTAGAGCCGAACAGGGAACTAAAAACATTCAGTACTTC	CSARAEQGTKNIQYF
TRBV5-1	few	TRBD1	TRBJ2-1	TGCGCCAGCAGCCTGGGACAGGGGGTCGTAAATGAGCAGTTCTTC	CASSLGQGVVNEQFF
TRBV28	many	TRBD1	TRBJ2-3	TGTGCCAGCATTAACAGGGGGCGGAGGTCGGATACGCAGTATTTT	CASINRGRRSDTQYF
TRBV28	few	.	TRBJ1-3	TGTGCCAGCAGTTTACTGAGGACGAGCTCTGGAAACACCATATATTTT	CASSLLRTSSGNTIYF
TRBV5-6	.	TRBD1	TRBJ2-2	TGTGCCAGCAGCCACGGACAGGACACCGGGGAGCTGTTTTTT	CASSHGQDTGELFF
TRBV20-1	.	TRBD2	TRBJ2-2	TGCAGTGCTAGACCTAGCGGGAGACCCACCGGGGAGCTGTTTTTT	CSARPSGRPTGELFF
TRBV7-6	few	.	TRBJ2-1	TGTGCCAGCAGCTTATTAGTCCGGGATCCGCTGGATGAGCAGTTCTTC	CASSLLVRDPLDEQFF
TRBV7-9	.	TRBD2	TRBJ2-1	TGTGCCAGCAGCACTAGCGGGACCCCCAATGAGCAGTTCTTC	CASSTSGTPNEQFF
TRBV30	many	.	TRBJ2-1	TGTGCCTGGAGCGCCGGGACTTTGAGCTCCTACAATGAGCAGTTCTTC	CAWSAGTLSSYNEQFF
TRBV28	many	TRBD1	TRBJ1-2	TGTGCCAGCAGTTTGGGAGGGACAGGGACCCGGCGGGATGGCTACACCTTC	CASSLGGTGTRRDGYTF
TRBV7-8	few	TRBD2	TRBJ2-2	TGTGCCAGCAGCTTAGCGGTTAGCGGGACTCAACGTAGCGGGCTGTTTTTT	CASSLAVSGTQRSGLFF
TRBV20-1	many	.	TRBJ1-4	TGCGGATCATACGCAACTAATGAAAAACTGTTTTTT	CGSYATNEKLFF
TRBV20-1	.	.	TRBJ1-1	TGCAGTGCTAGGGGGTACAGGGACACTGAAGCTTTCTTT	CSARGYRDTEAFF
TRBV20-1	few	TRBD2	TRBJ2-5	TGCAGTGCTACCGGGACTAGCGGGAGAGAAGGGGAGACCCAGTACTTC	CSATGTSGREGETQYF
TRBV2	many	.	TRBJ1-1	TGTGCCGGCAGGGTGGAGTCGGGGGGCACTGAAGCTTTCTTT	CAGRVESGGTEAFF
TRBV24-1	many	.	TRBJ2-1	TGTGCCACCAGTGATTCGTTAGCGCGGAGCTACAATGAGCAGTTCTTC	CATSDSLARSYNEQFF
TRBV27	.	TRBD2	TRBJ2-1	TGTGCCAGCAGGTGGAGTAGCGGGAGTAATCCGTTCTTC	CASRWSSGSNPFF
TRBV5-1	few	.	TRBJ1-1	TGCGCCAGCAGCTTTCGGGCACCCACTGAAGCTTTCTTT	CASSFRAPTEAFF
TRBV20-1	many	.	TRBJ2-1	TGCAGTGCTAGTTTACTTGACTACAATGAGCAGTTCTTC	CSASLLDYNEQFF
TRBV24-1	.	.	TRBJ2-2	TGTGCCACCAGTGATTCAGGGCGGGGTTACACCGGGGAGCTGTTTTTT	CATSDSGRGYTGELFF
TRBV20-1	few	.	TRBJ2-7	TGCAGTGCTAGAGATCGACGGGTATCCTACGAGCAGTACTTC	CSARDRRVSYEQYF
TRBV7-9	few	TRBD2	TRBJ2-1	TGTGCCAGCAGCTTAGAGGAACTAGCGGGAGGTGAGCAGTTCTTC	CASSLEELAGGEQFF
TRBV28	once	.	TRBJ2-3	TGTGCCAGCACAAGCGGGCTTAGCACAGATACGCAGTATTTT	CASTSGLSTDTQYF
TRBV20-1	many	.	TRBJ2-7	TGCAGTGCTCGGACGGTTTCCTACGAGCAGTACTTC	CSARTVSYEQYF
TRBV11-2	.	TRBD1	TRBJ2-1	TGTGCCAGCAGCTTGTGGGCGACAGGGGGCAATGAGCAGTTCTTC	CASSLWATGGNEQFF
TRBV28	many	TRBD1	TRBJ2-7	TGTGCCAGCAGTCGAGGGACAGTGGGGCCCAACGAGCAGTACTTC	CASSRGTVGPNEQYF
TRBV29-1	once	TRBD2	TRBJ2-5	TGCAGCGCACTCACTAGCGGGAGTAAAAAGACCCAGTACTTC	CSALTSGSKKTQYF
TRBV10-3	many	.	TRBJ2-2	TGTGCAATACCTACCGGGACGGCGAACACCGGGGAGCTGTTTTTT	CAIPTGTANTGELFF
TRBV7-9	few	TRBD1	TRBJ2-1	TGTGCCAGCCTTGGGGACAGCTCCTACAATGAGCAGTTCTTC	CASLGDSSYNEQFF
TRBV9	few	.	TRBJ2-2	TGTGCCAGCAGCGTACAGACCGGGACCGGGGAGCTGTTTTTT	CASSVQTGTGELFF
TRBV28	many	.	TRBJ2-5	TGTGCCAGCAGTTTATTCTTGGGGGGCTTGGGGCAAGAGACCCAGTACTTC	CASSLFLGGLGQETQYF
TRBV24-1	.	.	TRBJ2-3	TGTGCCACCAGTGATGGGTTTCTTAGCACAGATACGCAGTATTTT	CATSDGFLSTDTQYF
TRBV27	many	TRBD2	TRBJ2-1	TGTGCCAGCAGTTTAAATAGGCTAGCGGGAAGGTACGAGTTCTTC	CASSLNRLAGRYEFF
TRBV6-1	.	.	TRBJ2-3	TGTGCCAGCAGAGGGGTGTTGGGGCCAGATACGCAGTATTTT	CASRGVLGPDTQYF